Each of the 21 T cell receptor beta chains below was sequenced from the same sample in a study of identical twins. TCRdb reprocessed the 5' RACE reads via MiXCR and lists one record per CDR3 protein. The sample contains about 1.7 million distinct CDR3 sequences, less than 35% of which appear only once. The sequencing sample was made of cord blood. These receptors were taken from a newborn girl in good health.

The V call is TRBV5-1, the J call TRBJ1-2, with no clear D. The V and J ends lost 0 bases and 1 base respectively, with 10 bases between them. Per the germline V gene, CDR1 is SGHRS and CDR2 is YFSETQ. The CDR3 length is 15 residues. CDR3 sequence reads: CASSLERGLNYGYTF. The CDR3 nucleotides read TGCGCCAGCAGCTTGGAACGCGGGCTTAACTATGGCTACACCTTC.

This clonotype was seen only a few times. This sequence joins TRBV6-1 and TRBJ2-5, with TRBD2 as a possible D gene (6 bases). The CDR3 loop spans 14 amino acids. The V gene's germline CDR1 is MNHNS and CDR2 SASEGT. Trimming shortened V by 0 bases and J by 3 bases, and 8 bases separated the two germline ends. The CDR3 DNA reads TGTGCCAGCAGTGAAGCGCGCGGGAAAGAGACCCAGTACTTC. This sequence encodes CASSEARGKETQYF.

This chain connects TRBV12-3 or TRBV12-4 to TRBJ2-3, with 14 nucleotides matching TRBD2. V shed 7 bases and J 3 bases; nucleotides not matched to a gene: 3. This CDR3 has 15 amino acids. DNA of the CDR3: TGTGCCAGCATGAGGACTAGCGGGAGGACAGATACGCAGTATTTT. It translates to CASMRTSGRTDTQYF.

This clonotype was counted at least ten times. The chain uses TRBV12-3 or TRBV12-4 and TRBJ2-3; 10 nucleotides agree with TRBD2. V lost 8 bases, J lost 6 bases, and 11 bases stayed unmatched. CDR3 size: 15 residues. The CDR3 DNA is TGTGCCAGCCGAATTAGCGGGAGGTGGTCGGATACGCAGTATTTT. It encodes CASRISGRWSDTQYF.

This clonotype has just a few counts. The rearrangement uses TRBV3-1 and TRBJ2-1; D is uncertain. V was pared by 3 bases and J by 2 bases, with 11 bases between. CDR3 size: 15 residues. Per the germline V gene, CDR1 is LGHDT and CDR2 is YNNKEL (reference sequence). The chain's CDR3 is CASSQGIGPYNEQFF. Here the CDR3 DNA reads TGTGCCAGCAGCCAGGGGATAGGCCCCTACAATGAGCAGTTCTTC.

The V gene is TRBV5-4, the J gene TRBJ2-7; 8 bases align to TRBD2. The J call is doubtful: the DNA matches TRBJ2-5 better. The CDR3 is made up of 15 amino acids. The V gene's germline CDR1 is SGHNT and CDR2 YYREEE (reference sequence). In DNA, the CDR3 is TGTGCCAGCAGCTTGGGTGCAGGGACTAGAGAGACCCAGTACTTC. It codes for CASSLGAGTRETQYF.

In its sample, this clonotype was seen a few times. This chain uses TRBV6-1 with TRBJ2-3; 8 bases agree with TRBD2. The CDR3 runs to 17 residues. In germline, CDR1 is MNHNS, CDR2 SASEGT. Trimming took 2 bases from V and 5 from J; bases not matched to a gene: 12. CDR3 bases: TGTGCCAGCAGTGAACCCCTGTTGCGGGGGGCCCGAGATACGCAGTATTTT. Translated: CASSEPLLRGARDTQYF.

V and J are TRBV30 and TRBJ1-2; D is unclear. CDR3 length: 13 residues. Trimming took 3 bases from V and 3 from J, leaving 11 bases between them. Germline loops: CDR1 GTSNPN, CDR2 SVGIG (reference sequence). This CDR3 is CAWSGLSHYGYTF. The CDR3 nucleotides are TGTGCCTGGAGCGGACTATCCCACTATGGCTACACCTTC.

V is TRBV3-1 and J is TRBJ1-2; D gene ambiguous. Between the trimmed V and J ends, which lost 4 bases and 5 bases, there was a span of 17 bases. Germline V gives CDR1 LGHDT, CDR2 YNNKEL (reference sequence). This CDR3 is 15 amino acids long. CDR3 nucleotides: TGTGCCAGCAGCCCTCCTCACCTCGGGAATTATGGCTACACCTTC. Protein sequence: CASSPPHLGNYGYTF.

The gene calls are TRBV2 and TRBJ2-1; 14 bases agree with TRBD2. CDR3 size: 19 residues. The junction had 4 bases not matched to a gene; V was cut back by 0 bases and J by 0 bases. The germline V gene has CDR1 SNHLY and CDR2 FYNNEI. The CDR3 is CASSEAGLAGGASYNEQFF. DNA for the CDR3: TGTGCCAGCAGTGAAGCCGGACTAGCGGGAGGAGCCTCCTACAATGAGCAGTTCTTC.

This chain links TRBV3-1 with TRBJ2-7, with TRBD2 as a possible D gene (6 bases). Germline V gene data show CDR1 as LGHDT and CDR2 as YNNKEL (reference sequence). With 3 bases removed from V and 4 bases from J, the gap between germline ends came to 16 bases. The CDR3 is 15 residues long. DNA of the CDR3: TGTGCCAGCAGCCACCCGGGACTTATGGGGTACGAGCAGTACTTC. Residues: CASSHPGLMGYEQYF.

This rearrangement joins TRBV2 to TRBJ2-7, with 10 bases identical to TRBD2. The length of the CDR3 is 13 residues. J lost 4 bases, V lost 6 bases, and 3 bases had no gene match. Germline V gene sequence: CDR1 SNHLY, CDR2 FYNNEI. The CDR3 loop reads CASRVAGGYEQYF. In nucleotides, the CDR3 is TGTGCCAGCAGAGTAGCGGGGGGATACGAGCAGTACTTC.

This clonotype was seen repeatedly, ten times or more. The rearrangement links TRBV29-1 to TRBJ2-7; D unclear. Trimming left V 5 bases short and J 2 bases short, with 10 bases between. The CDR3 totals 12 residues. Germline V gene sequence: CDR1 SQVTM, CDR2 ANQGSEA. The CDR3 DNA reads TGCAGCGTTATTGGCCAGGCCTACGAGCAGTACTTC. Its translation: CSVIGQAYEQYF.

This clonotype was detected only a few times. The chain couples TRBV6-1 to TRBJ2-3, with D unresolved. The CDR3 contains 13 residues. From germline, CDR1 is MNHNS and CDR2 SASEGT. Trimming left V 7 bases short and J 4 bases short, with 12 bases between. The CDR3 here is CASTPVRSDTQYF. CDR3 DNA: TGTGCCAGCACCCCCGTTCGCTCAGATACGCAGTATTTT.

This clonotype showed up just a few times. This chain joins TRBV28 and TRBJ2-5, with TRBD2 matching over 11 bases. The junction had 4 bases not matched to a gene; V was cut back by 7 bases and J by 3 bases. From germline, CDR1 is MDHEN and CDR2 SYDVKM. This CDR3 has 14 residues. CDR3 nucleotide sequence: TGTGCCAGCACGCCACTAGCGGGAGAAGAGACCCAGTACTTC. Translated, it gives CASTPLAGEETQYF.

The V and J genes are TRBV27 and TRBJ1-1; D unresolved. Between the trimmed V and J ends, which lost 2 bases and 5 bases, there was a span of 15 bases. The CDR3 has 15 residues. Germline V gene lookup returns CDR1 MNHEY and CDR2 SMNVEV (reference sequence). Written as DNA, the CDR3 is TGTGCCAGCAGTTTACATTCGCCCCCCATGACTGAAGCTTTCTTT. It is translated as CASSLHSPPMTEAFF.

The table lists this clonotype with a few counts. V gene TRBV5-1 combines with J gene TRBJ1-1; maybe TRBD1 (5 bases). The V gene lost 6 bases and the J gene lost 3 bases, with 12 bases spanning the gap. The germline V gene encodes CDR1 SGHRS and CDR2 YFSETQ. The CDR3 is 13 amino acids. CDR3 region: CASNAVGDTEAFF. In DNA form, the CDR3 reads TGCGCCAGCAACGCGGTAGGGGACACTGAAGCTTTCTTT.

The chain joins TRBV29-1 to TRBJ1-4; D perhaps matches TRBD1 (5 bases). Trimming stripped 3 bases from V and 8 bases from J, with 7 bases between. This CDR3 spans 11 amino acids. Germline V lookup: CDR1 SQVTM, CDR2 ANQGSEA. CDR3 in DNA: TGCAGCGTTGATCGGACAGAAAAACTGTTTTTT. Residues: CSVDRTEKLFF. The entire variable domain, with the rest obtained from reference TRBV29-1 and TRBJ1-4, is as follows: SAVISQKPSRDICQRGTSLTIQCQVDSQVTMMFWYRQQPGQSLTLIATANQGSEATYESGFVIDKFPISRPNLTFSTLTVSNMSPEDSSIYLCSVDRTEKLFFGSGTQLSVL.

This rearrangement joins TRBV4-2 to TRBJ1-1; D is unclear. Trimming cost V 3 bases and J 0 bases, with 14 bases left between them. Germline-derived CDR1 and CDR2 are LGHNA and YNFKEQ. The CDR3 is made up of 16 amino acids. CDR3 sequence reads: CASSQLRTSMNTEAFF. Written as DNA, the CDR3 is TGTGCCAGCAGCCAGCTACGGACGAGCATGAACACTGAAGCTTTCTTT.

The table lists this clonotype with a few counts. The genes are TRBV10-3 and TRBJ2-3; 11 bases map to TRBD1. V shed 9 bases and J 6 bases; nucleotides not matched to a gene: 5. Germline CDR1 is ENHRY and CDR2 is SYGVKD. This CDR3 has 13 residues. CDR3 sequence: CAIGQGALDTQYF. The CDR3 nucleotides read TGTGCCATAGGACAGGGGGCGTTGGATACGCAGTATTTT.

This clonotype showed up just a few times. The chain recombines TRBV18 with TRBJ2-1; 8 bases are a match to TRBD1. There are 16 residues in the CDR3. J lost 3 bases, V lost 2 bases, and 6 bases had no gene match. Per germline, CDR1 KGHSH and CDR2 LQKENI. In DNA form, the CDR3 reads TGTGCCAGCTCACCATTTCAGGGGGCGGGCTACAATGAGCAGTTCTTC. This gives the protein CASSPFQGAGYNEQFF.